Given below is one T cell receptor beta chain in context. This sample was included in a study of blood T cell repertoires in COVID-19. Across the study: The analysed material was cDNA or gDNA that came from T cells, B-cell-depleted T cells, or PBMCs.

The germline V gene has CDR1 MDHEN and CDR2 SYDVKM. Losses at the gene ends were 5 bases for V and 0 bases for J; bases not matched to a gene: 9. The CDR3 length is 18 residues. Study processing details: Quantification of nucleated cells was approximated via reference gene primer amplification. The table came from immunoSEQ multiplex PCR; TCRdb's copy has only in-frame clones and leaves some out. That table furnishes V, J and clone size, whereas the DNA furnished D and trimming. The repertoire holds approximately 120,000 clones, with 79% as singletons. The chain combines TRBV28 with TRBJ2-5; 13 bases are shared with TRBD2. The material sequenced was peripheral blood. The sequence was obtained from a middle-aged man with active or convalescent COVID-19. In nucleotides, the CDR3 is TGTGCCAGCAGTCGAGGACTAGCGGGGGTCCTGTACCAAGAGACCCAGTACTTC. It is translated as CASSRGLAGVLYQETQYF.